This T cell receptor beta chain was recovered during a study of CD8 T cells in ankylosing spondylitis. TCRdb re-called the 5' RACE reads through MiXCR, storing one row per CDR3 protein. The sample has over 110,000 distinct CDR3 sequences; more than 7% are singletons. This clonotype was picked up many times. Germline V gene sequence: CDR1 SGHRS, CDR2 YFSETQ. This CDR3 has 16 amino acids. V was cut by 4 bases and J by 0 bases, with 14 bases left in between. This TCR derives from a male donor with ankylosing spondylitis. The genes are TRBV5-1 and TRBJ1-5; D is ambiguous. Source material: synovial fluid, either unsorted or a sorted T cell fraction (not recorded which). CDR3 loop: CASSTAGSYSNQPQHF. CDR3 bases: TGCGCCAGCAGCACGGCCGGCAGCTATAGCAATCAGCCCCAGCATTTT.